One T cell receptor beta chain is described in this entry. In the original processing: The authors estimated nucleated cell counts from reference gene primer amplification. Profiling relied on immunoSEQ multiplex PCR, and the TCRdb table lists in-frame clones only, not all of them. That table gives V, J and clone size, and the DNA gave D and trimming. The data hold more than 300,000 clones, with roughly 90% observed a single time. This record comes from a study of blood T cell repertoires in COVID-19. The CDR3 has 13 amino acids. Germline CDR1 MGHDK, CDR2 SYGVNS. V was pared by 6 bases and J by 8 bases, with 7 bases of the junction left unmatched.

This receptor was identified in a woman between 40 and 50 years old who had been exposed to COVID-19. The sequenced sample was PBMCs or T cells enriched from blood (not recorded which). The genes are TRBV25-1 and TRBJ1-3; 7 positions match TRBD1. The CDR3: CASSWQGVDTIYF. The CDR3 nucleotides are TGTGCCAGCAGCTGGCAGGGGGTGGACACCATATATTTT.